Listed here are 22 T cell receptor beta chains from one sample, sequenced in a study of blood T cells in healthy people across ages. A second about 7 to 12 cycle PCR used barcoded and J-beta primers. TCRdb passed the 5' RACE reads through MiXCR, listing each CDR3 protein once. The table includes roughly 410,000 distinct CDR3 sequences, 45% to 65% detected once. Sequencing input: blood. The receptor set was obtained from a man aged 55 to 70 in good health.

The V call is TRBV3-1, the J call TRBJ2-6, with 8 bases lining up with TRBD1. V lost 4 bases to trimming and J lost 4 bases; unmatched junction nucleotides: 12. The CDR3 is 18 residues long. Per the germline V gene, CDR1 is LGHDT and CDR2 is YNNKEL (reference sequence). As DNA, the CDR3 is TGTGCCAGCAGCCCAAGTACTCAGGGGGCTTCGGGGGCCAACGTCCTGACTTTC. Protein sequence: CASSPSTQGASGANVLTF. Together with reference TRBV3-1 and TRBJ2-6, the CDR3 gives the full variable domain: DTAVSQTPKYLVTQMGNDKSIKCEQNLGHDTMYWYKQDSKKFLKIMFSYNNKELIINETVPNRFSPKSPDKAHLNLHINSLELGDSAVYFCASSPSTQGASGANVLTFGAGSRLTVL.

The rearrangement joins TRBV5-1 to TRBJ2-5; the match to TRBD1 covers 9 bases. J was trimmed by 2 bases and V by 4 bases; bases with no gene match: 3. CDR1 SGHRS and CDR2 YFSETQ come from the germline V gene. This CDR3 region has 14 residues. CDR3 loop: CASSEQGAQETQYF. For the CDR3, the DNA is TGCGCCAGCAGCGAACAGGGGGCGCAAGAGACCCAGTACTTC.

In this sample, this clonotype turned up once. The rearrangement links TRBV5-1 to TRBJ2-1; perhaps TRBD2 as D (7 bases). Germline V gene lookup returns CDR1 SGHRS and CDR2 YFSETQ. CDR3 length: 16 residues. V lost 0 bases and J lost 4, with 14 bases in between. The CDR3 here is CASSLAAGAKYNEQFF. Written as DNA, the CDR3 is TGCGCCAGCAGCTTGGCCGCGGGGGCTAAGTACAATGAGCAGTTCTTC. Variable domain in full (rest from reference TRBV5-1 and TRBJ2-1): KAGVTQTPRYLIKTRGQQVTLSCSPISGHRSVSWYQQTPGQGLQFLFEYFSETQRNKGNFPGRFSGRQFSNSRSEMNVSTLELGDSALYLCASSLAAGAKYNEQFFGPGTRLTVL.

This clonotype was seen more than once but under ten times. CDR3 amino acids: CAWSVGGLKGYEQYF. The CDR3 coding sequence is TGTGCCTGGAGTGTGGGGGGGCTGAAGGGTTACGAGCAGTACTTC. V is TRBV30 and J is TRBJ2-7; tentative D call: TRBD2 (7 bases). This CDR3 is 15 amino acids long. Germline V gene lookup returns CDR1 GTSNPN and CDR2 SVGIG (reference sequence). The V end lost 0 bases, the J end lost 4 bases, and 16 bases lay between the germline ends. The full variable domain, completed using reference TRBV30 and TRBJ2-7, is SQTIHQWPATLVQPVGSPLSLECTVEGTSNPNLYWYRQAAGRGLQLLFYSVGIGQISSEVPQNLSASRPQDRQFILSSKKLLLSDSGFYLCAWSVGGLKGYEQYFGPGTRLTVT.

The chain's CDR3 is CASSTQLLAGVQETQYF. The DNA for the CDR3 is TGTGCCAGCAGCACACAGCTCCTAGCGGGCGTCCAAGAGACCCAGTACTTC. The gene calls are TRBV7-9 and TRBJ2-5; 8 nucleotides agree with TRBD2. Germline loops: CDR1 SEHNR, CDR2 FQNEAQ (reference sequence). CDR3 length equals 17 residues. The V segment lost 5 bases and the J segment 1 base; nucleotides outside the gene matches: 12.

This clonotype was counted a few times. J is TRBJ2-3 and V is TRBV21-1; TRBD1 is the table's D call and was not checked against the DNA. TRBV21-1 is a documented pseudogene. This CDR3 is 18 amino acids long. The CDR3 here is CASPNSPGTGLCTDTQYF. The DNA of the CDR3 is TGTGCCAGCCCGAACAGTCCCGGGACAGGGCTTTGCACAGATACGCAGTATTTT.

The V gene is TRBV12-3 or TRBV12-4, the J gene TRBJ1-6; D gene unclear. This CDR3 is 15 amino acids long. Trimming removed 6 bases from V and 3 bases from J, with 12 bases in between. The CDR3, as DNA: TGTGCCAGCAGCCGAACCCCAGACTATAATTCACCCCTCCACTTT. The encoded protein is CASSRTPDYNSPLHF.

The chain uses TRBV10-3 and TRBJ2-2; possibly TRBD1 for D (6 bases). With 3 bases removed from V and 6 bases from J, the gap between germline ends came to 14 bases. CDR1 is ENHRY, CDR2 SYGVKD, per germline. The CDR3 is made up of 15 amino acids. As DNA, the CDR3 is TGTGCCATCAGTGAACAGGGTCGTTCCGCCGGGGAGCTGTTTTTT. Translated: CAISEQGRSAGELFF.

The table lists this clonotype with many counts. The chain uses TRBV29-1 and TRBJ2-5, with 7 bases fitting TRBD2. CDR1 SQVTM and CDR2 ANQGSEA come from the germline V gene. The CDR3 is made up of 15 amino acids. The V gene end was trimmed by 4 bases and the J gene end by 0 bases; junction bases not matched to a gene: 8. CDR3 loop: CSVAPQGGYQETQYF. CDR3 nucleotides: TGCAGCGTTGCACCCCAGGGAGGGTACCAAGAGACCCAGTACTTC.

This clonotype has just one count. The gene calls are TRBV27 and TRBJ2-1; D unclear. Trimming removed 6 bases from V and 6 bases from J, with 9 bases in between. The CDR3 is 12 residues long. Germline-derived CDR1 and CDR2 are MNHEY and SMNVEV (reference sequence). DNA of the CDR3: TGTGCCAGCAGAAGCCCCCTCAATGAGCAGTTCTTC. This gives the protein CASRSPLNEQFF.

The V and J genes are TRBV7-9 and TRBJ1-2; TRBD1 agrees at 7 bases. Germline V gene lookup returns CDR1 SEHNR and CDR2 FQNEAQ (reference sequence). V shed 10 bases and J 7 bases; nucleotides not matched to a gene: 21. The CDR3 extends over 16 amino acids. The CDR3 nucleotides read TGTGCCAACAGGCGACATACCGGAGGACAGGTCGGTGGCTACACCTTC. It specifies CANRRHTGGQVGGYTF.

This clonotype has just a few counts. The chain uses TRBV27 and TRBJ2-1; TRBD2 matches 14 bases. With 2 bases clipped from V and 7 bases from J, the junction kept 13 bases outside the gene matches. The CDR3 spans 19 residues. CDR1 and CDR2 from the germline V gene are MNHEY and SMNVEV (reference sequence). The CDR3 nucleotides read TGTGCCAGCAGTTTAGGGCCCCGACTAGCGGGAGGGTGGGGGAATGAGCAGTTCTTC. This sequence encodes CASSLGPRLAGGWGNEQFF.

The chain employs TRBV29-1 and TRBJ1-2, with a possible D match to TRBD1 (5 bases). Deletions cut 2 bases from V and 4 bases from J, with 14 bases between. The CDR3 is 14 residues long. Germline values: CDR1 SQVTM, CDR2 ANQGSEA. CDR3 nucleotide sequence: TGCAGCGTTGAAAGGTCTTCCCAGGGCTATGGCTACACCTTC. It yields the protein CSVERSSQGYGYTF.

This rearrangement joins TRBV10-3 to TRBJ1-1; D remains ambiguous. The ends were cut back, 7 bases at V and 7 bases at J, with 19 bases in the middle. The CDR3 contains 14 residues. Germline CDR1 is ENHRY and CDR2 is SYGVKD. The CDR3 spells CAIKPQGTNGEAFF. The CDR3 DNA follows: TGTGCCATCAAGCCCCAAGGCACAAACGGTGAAGCTTTCTTT.

This clonotype was seen more than once but under ten times. V usage is TRBV25-1 and J usage is TRBJ1-2; D might be TRBD1 (6 bases). The CDR3 loop spans 12 amino acids. V was clipped by 8 bases and J by 3 bases, with 10 bases between them. Germline CDR1 MGHDK, CDR2 SYGVNS. The CDR3 DNA is TGTGCCAGCCAACAGGGTGACTATGGCTACACCTTC. This encodes CASQQGDYGYTF.

The chain employs TRBV6-5 and TRBJ1-2, with TRBD1 identical over 11 bases. V shed 6 bases and J 7 bases; nucleotides not matched to a gene: 7. This CDR3 comprises 14 residues. Germline CDR1 is MNHEY and CDR2 is SVGAGI. The CDR3 spells CASSKDRGPSGYTF. DNA of the CDR3: TGTGCCAGCAGCAAGGACAGGGGGCCGAGTGGCTACACCTTC.

This clonotype was recorded a few times. The chain combines TRBV6-6 with TRBJ2-5; D possibly corresponds to TRBD1 (5 bases). V lost 6 bases and J 5 bases, leaving 19 bases between the germline ends. Germline CDR1 MNHNY, CDR2 SVGAGI (reference sequence). CDR3 length: 15 amino acids. The CDR3 bases are TGTGCCAGCAGCCCGCCCACTGGCAGGGCGGAGACCCAGTACTTC. It specifies CASSPPTGRAETQYF.

This clonotype has just a few counts. The junction shows a germline mismatch at one end, possibly a read error. This chain connects TRBV7-8 to TRBJ2-7, with 9 bases that match TRBD1. CDR1 and CDR2 (germline): SGHVS, FQNEAQ. This CDR3 comprises 15 residues. The CDR3 is CASSPWDRVSFEQYF. Here the CDR3 DNA reads TGTGCCAGCAGCCCGTGGGACAGGGTGTCCTTCGAGCAGTACTTC. Using reference TRBV7-8 and TRBJ2-7 for the parts outside the CDR3, the full variable domain is GAGVSQSPRYKVAKRGQDVALRCDPISGHVSLFWYQQALGQGPEFLTYFQNEAQLDKSGLPSDRFFAERPEGSVSTLKIQRTQQEDSAVYLCASSPWDRVSFEQYFGPGTRLTVT.

In DNA form, the CDR3 reads TGTGCCAGCAGCCCCGGCGGGACAGTTTATAATGAGCAGTTCTTC. Translated, it gives CASSPGGTVYNEQFF. The chain is built from TRBV5-6 and TRBJ2-1, with a weak D call TRBD1 (7 bases). V lost 4 bases to trimming and J lost 7 bases, with 18 bases between them. CDR1 is SGHDT and CDR2 is YYEEEE in the germline V gene. The CDR3 contains 15 residues.

The chain combines TRBV2 with TRBJ1-1; D is ambiguous. The CDR3 is 13 amino acids. Between the trimmed V and J ends, which lost 7 bases and 1 base, there was a span of 10 bases. The germline V gene has CDR1 SNHLY and CDR2 FYNNEI. The CDR3 loop is CASTRTGNTEAFF. CDR3 nucleotides: TGTGCCAGCACTCGGACGGGGAACACTGAAGCTTTCTTT.

This chain joins TRBV5-6 and TRBJ2-1, with 11 bases that match TRBD2. The length of the CDR3 is 16 residues. The V gene's germline CDR1 is SGHDT and CDR2 YYEEEE. The junction had 8 bases not matched to a gene; V was cut back by 0 bases and J by 9 bases. The CDR3 loop reads CASSLESLAGGIEQFF. CDR3 nucleotide sequence: TGTGCCAGCAGCTTGGAGTCCTTAGCGGGAGGGATTGAGCAGTTCTTC. The full variable domain, rest sourced from reference TRBV5-6 and TRBJ2-1, is DAGVTQSPTHLIKTRGQQVTLRCSPKSGHDTVSWYQQALGQGPQFIFQYYEEEERQRGNFPDRFSGHQFPNYSSELNVNALLLGDSALYLCASSLESLAGGIEQFFGPGTRLTVL.

The chain recombines TRBV11-2 with TRBJ1-2; perhaps TRBD1 as D (6 bases). The CDR3 consists of 13 residues. The V end lost 3 bases, the J end lost 6 bases, and 11 bases lay between the germline ends. Germline CDR1 SGHAT, CDR2 FQNNGV. The CDR3 is CASSFTGNHGYTF. Written as DNA, the CDR3 is TGTGCCAGCAGCTTTACAGGGAACCATGGCTACACCTTC.